This T cell receptor (beta chain) stems from a study of identical twins. Whole-study findings and limits: Out-of-frame alpha sequences that twins shared showed excess low generation probability. It was possible that invariant MAIT and iNKT cells partly confounded the zero-insertion analyses.

Trimming at V came to 4 bases and at J to 9 bases, leaving 14 bases not matched to a gene. This CDR3 is 15 amino acids long. CDR1 is SEHNR, CDR2 FQNEAQ, per germline (reference sequence). Healthy Caucasians, and only they, were the donors. Template switching (which added a universal primer site) was used, and cDNA carried unique molecular identifiers. TCRdb analysed the 5' RACE reads with MiXCR anew, one entry per CDR3 protein. The sample consists of 250,000 or so distinct CDR3 sequences, approximately 8.3% of them appearing once. Details on this clonotype: Its antigen is still unknown.

The same data also went into a second study, on yellow fever vaccine responses in identical twins.

The sequence derives from a woman aged 18 to 35 in good health. The source material was CD8+ T cells sorted from blood. The chain carries TRBV7-9 and TRBJ1-1; 7 bases agree with TRBD1. CDR3 sequence reads: CASSSPWLRGGQAFF. CDR3 bases: TGTGCCAGCAGCTCCCCTTGGCTCAGGGGGGGTCAAGCTTTCTTT.